Following are 3 T cell receptor beta chains from one sample sequenced in a study of blood T cell repertoires in COVID-19. Clones were read by immunoSEQ multiplex PCR, and TCRdb kept only the in-frame ones, dropping some. Of some 77,000 clones listed, around 85% were seen once; the top ten hold roughly 27%. The sequenced material came from peripheral blood. Every receptor here comes from a man aged 70 or older with acute or convalescent COVID-19.

This chain uses TRBV6-5 with TRBJ2-1; the match to TRBD2 covers 14 bases. The CDR3 consists of 14 residues. Germline trimming cut 7 bases from V and 14 bases from J; bases unmatched to any gene: 10. CDR1 is MNHEY and CDR2 is SVGAGI in the germline V gene. The CDR3: CASTSGTSGRREFF. In nucleotides, the CDR3 is TGTGCCAGCACCTCCGGGACTAGCGGGAGAAGGGAGTTCTTC.

CDR3 nucleotide sequence: TGTGCCAGCAGTTTACAGAACACCGGGGAGCTGTTTTTT. Protein: CASSLQNTGELFF. The chain employs TRBV12-3 or TRBV12-4 and TRBJ2-2; D ambiguous. CDR3 length: 13 residues. Trimming stripped 2 bases from V and 1 base from J, with 2 bases between.

This chain links TRBV30 with TRBJ1-1; D gene unclear. Germline CDR1 and CDR2: GTSNPN and SVGIG (reference sequence). V lost 3 bases to trimming and J lost 0 bases, with 8 bases between them. This CDR3 contains 13 residues. CDR3 nucleotide sequence: TGTGCCTGGAGGCGCAATTTGAACACTGAAGCTTTCTTT. This gives the protein CAWRRNLNTEAFF.